This T cell receptor (beta chain) was documented in a study of blood T cell repertoires in COVID-19. Germline V gene lookup returns CDR1 SNHLY and CDR2 FYNNEI. There are 15 residues in the CDR3. With 6 bases clipped from V and 2 bases from J, the junction kept 5 bases outside the gene matches. Participants' own reports of clinical history determined their cohort assignment. Original handling: Amplification from reference gene primers served as the basis for estimated nucleated cell counts. Repertoires were generated with immunoSEQ multiplex PCR, while TCRdb's copy carries only in-frame clones and drops some. D and trimming come from the DNA, and the V and J calls and clone size come from that table. This table holds around 260,000 clones, approximately 83% found once.

The sequence was obtained from a woman in her thirties who had recovered from COVID-19. The chain joins TRBV2 to TRBJ2-2; 8 bases map to TRBD1. Sequenced input: PBMCs or T cells enriched from blood (not recorded which). The CDR3 region is CASRRGQANTGELFF. The CDR3 coding sequence is TGTGCCAGCAGAAGGGGACAGGCTAACACCGGGGAGCTGTTTTTT.